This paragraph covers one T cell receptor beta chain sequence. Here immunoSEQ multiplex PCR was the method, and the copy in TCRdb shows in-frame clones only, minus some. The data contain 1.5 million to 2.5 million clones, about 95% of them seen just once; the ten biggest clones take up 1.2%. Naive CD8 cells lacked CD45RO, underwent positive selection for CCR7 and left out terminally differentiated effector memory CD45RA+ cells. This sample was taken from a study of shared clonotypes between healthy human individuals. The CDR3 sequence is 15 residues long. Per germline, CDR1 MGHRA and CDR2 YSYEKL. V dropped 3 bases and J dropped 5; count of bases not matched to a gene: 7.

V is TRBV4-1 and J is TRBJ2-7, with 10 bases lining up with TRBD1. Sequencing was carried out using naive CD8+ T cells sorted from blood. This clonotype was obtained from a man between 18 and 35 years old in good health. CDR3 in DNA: TGCGCCAGCAGCCACCCGGGACAGGGGCTACACGAGCAGTACTTC. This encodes CASSHPGQGLHEQYF.